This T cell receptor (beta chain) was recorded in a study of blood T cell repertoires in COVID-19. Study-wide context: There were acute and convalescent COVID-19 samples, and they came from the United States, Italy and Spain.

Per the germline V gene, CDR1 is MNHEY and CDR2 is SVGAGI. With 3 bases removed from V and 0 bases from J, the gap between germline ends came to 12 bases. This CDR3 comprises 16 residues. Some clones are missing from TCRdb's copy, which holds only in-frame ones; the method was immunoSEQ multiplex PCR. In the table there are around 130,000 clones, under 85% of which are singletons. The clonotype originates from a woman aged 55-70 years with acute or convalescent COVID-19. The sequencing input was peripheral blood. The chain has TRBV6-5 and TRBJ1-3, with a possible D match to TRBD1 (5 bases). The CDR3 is CASSYMPTDSGNTIYF. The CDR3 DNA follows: TGTGCCAGCAGTTATATGCCGACAGACTCTGGAAACACCATATATTTT.